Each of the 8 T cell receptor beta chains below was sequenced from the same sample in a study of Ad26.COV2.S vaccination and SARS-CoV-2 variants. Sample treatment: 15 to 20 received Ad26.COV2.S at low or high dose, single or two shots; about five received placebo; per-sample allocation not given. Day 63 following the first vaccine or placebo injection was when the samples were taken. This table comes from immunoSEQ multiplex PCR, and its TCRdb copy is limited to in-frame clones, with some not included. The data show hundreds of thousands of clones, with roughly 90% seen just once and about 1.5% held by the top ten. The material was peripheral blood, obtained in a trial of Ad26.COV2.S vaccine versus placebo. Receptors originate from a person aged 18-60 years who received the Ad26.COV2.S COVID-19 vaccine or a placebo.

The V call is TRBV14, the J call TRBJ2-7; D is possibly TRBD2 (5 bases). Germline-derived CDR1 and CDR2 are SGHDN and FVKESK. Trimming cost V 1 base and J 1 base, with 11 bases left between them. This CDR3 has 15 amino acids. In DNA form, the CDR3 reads TGTGCCAGCAGCCAAGTCCCAGCGGTTTCCTACGAGCAGTACTTC. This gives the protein CASSQVPAVSYEQYF.

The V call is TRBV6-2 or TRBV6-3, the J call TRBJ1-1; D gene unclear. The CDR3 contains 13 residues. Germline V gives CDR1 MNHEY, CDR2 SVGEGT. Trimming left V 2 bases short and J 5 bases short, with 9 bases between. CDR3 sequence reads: CASSYGPGTEAFF. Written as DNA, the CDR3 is TGTGCCAGCAGTTACGGACCTGGGACTGAAGCTTTCTTT.

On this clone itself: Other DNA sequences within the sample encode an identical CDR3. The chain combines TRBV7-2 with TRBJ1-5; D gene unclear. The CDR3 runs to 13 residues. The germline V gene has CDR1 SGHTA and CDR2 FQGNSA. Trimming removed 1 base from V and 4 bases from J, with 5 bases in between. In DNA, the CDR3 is TGTGCCAGCAGCTTAGACAGAAATCAGCCCCAGCATTTT. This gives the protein CASSLDRNQPQHF.

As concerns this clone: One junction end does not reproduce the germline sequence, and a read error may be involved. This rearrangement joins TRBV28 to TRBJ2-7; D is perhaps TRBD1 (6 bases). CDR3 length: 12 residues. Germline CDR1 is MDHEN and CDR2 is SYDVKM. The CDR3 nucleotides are TGTGCCAGCAGCTTCTCGTCGACAGGCCACAAATTC. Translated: CASSFSSTGHKF.

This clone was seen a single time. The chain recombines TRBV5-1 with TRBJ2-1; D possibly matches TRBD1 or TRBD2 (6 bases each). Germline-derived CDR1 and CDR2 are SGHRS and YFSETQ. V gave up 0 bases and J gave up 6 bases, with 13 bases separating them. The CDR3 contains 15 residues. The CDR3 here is CASSLVAGEVNEQFF. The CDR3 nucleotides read TGCGCCAGCAGCTTGGTAGCAGGGGAGGTCAATGAGCAGTTCTTC.

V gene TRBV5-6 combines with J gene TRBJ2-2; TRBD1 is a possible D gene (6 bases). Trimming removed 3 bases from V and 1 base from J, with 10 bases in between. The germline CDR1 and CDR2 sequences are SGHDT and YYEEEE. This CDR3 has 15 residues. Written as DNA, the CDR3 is TGTGCCAGCAGCTCGGGACACCAGAACACCGGGGAGCTGTTTTTT. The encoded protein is CASSSGHQNTGELFF.

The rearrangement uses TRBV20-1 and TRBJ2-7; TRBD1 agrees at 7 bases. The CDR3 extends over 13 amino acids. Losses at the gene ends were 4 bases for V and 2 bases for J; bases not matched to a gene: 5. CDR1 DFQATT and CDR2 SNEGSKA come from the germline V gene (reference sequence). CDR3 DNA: TGCAGTGCTATTGACAGGGACGCCTACGAGCAGTACTTC. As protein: CSAIDRDAYEQYF.

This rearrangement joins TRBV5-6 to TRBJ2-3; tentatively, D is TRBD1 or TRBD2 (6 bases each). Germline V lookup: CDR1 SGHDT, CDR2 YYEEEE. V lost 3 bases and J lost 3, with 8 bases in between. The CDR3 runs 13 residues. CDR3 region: CASSWGATDTQYF. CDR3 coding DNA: TGTGCCAGCAGCTGGGGGGCGACAGATACGCAGTATTTT. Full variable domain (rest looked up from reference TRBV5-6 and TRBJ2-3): DAGVTQSPTHLIKTRGQQVTLRCSPKSGHDTVSWYQQALGQGPQFIFQYYEEEERQRGNFPDRFSGHQFPNYSSELNVNALLLGDSALYLCASSWGATDTQYFGPGTRLTVL.